This T cell receptor (beta chain) was sequenced during a study of regulatory T cells in long-lasting Graves disease. Study-wide results and limits: Patients with persistent disease shared 2,741 public clonotypes, outpacing the roughly 950 shared by new patients.

V gave up 0 bases and J gave up 1 base, with 7 bases separating them. CDR3 length equals 15 residues. Combining iRepertoire HTBI primers with Arm-PCR of CDR3 regions, the authors built TCR beta libraries. TCRdb fed the multiplex PCR reads into MiXCR, producing one record per CDR3 protein. This table has about 440,000 distinct CDR3 sequences, approximately 16% appearing once. Time point indicated: newly diagnosed GD, antithyroid drugs for less than 3 months. Extracted PBMC RNA gave rise to the TCR library. This clonotype was recorded at least ten times. Its specificity is not known. These same records also appear under a second study, on T cells in Graves' hyperthyroidism and ophthalmopathy. In that study: TCR CDR3 underwent first-round RT-PCR with the HTBI primer set. Blood also contained most expanded thyroid clonotypes above 0.001.

The chain uses TRBV12-3 or TRBV12-4 and TRBJ2-1; the D is unclear. This specimen was peripheral blood mononuclear cells (PBMCs), taken at new diagnosis, from a patient treated with antithyroid drugs. The TCR sequence derives from a woman in her 30s with Graves disease. Here the CDR3 DNA reads TGTGCCAGCAGTTTAGCCGAAGCTTCCTACAATGAGCAGTTCTTC. This sequence encodes CASSLAEASYNEQFF.